This T cell receptor beta chain derives from a study of control samples from healthy donors and cancer patients. Germline V CDR1 and CDR2: KGHDR, SFDVKD. The germline V and J ends were trimmed by 4 bases and 5 bases, with 10 bases remaining between them. The CDR3 is made up of 13 amino acids. Clones were sequenced by immunoSEQ multiplex PCR, and TCRdb holds only the in-frame ones, with some missing. In the table there are about 130,000 clones, nearly 90% of which are singletons. The sample taken for sequencing was blood. The chain is built from TRBV24-1 and TRBJ2-5; D is unclear. The receptor was isolated from a man aged 50 to 59 in good health. The CDR3 here is CATSELSRETQYF. For the CDR3, the DNA is TGTGCCACCAGTGAGCTCTCAAGGGAGACCCAGTACTTC.